Described below is a single T cell receptor beta chain sequence and its context. The V gene's germline CDR1 is SGHNT and CDR2 YYREEE (reference sequence). The ends lost 4 bases at V and 1 base at J; junction bases unmatched: 3. The CDR3 is 14 amino acids. Enrollment of patients from Seattle took place during active infection, with longitudinal follow-up. This sample is part of a study of blood T cell repertoires in COVID-19. Study in general: The analysed material was cDNA or gDNA that came from T cells, B-cell-depleted T cells, or PBMCs.

In the study's own analysis: Reference gene primers were amplified, and this amplification served to estimate nucleated cell counts. Generated by immunoSEQ multiplex PCR, the TCRdb table keeps only in-frame clones and is missing some. V, J and clone size derive from that table, while D and trimming were established from the DNA sequence. The sample lists 200,000 or so clones; approximately 81% were seen once. The V and J genes are TRBV5-4 and TRBJ2-5; 8 bases fit TRBD2. Sequenced: peripheral blood. The TCR originated in a person aged 70 to 85 with COVID-19, enrolled during active disease. The CDR3: CASSPGLVQETQYF. CDR3 nucleotides: TGTGCCAGCAGCCCGGGACTAGTCCAAGAGACCCAGTACTTC.